This T cell receptor beta chain was captured by sequencing in a study of blood T cell repertoires in COVID-19. Across the study: COVID-19 samples, acute and convalescent, were from the United States, Italy and Spain.

About this clone itself: One end of the junction fails to match germline, which may point to a read error.

Assay used: immunoSEQ multiplex PCR; TCRdb lists only in-frame clones, some missing. The table has roughly 110,000 clones, 84% seen once. Germline values: CDR1 MNHEY, CDR2 SVGAGI. This CDR3 contains 13 residues. The receptor comes from a woman aged 40 to 49 with acute or convalescent COVID-19. Material: peripheral blood. V usage is TRBV6-5 and J usage is TRBJ1-6, with D uncertain. CDR3: CAGRPEINSPLHF. In DNA, the CDR3 is TGTGCCGGCAGGCCGGAGATTAATTCACCCCTCCACTTT.